What follows is one TCR beta chain and its context. This record belongs to a study of naive and memory T cell subsets. The V and J ends lost 4 bases and 8 bases respectively, with 14 bases between them. Germline CDR1 reads MDHEN; CDR2 reads SYDVKM. This CDR3 has 14 residues. The SP2 primer and nested alpha and beta constant region primers amplified ligated cDNA in four rounds. Blood and skin TCR RNA was reverse transcribed with alpha and beta constant primers. In TCRdb, the 5' RACE reads were re-called with MiXCR into one record per CDR3 protein. The sample lists some 60,000 distinct CDR3 sequences; 6% to 8% were seen once. A UMI-containing oligonucleotide was joined by 3' ligation to the TCR cDNA template. Whole blood, over 2 ml, came from adult healthy volunteers. Reverse transcription used DNase-treated unsorted total RNA, aiming for roughly 1 to 1000 ng.

The receptor comes from a female donor in good health. V gene TRBV28 combines with J gene TRBJ1-4; D gene uncertain. CDR3 protein: CASSSPSGSEKLFF. The CDR3 DNA is TGTGCCAGCAGTTCGCCCTCCGGGTCGGAAAAACTGTTTTTT.